This TCR beta chain was recorded in a study of T-cell reconstitution after alpha-beta-depleted transplantation in children (dated by TCRdb to the mid-2010s). Looking at the study overall: The study quantitatively tracked T-cell immune reconstitution after TCRalphabeta/CD19-depleted allogeneic hematopoietic cell transplantation in children using TCR repertoire profiling.

This clonotype was detected ten times or more. This receptor's antigen is unknown. Nothing much larger sits one base from this clone, and base qualities are not available. Beyond this particular receptor, the publication reports: The frequencies of hyperexpanded clones fell over the following months, and after one year, T-cell counts and TCRbeta diversity were mostly attributed to newly produced T cells. The apparently early recovery of alphabetaT-cell counts about two months after transplant reportedly depended on only several hundred rapidly expanded clones that came from non-depleted graft cells. In some patients, the high TCRbeta diversity seen at day 60 was put down to recipient T cells and intrathymic progenitors that had survived conditioning.

The germline V gene gives CDR1 as SGHRS and CDR2 as YFSETQ. The CDR3 measures 15 amino acids from cysteine to phenylalanine. Only CDR3 DNA is held: 45 bases, read in frame from base 1. Clipping removes 0 bases from V and 4 bases from J, with 7 as the unmatched junction base count. Libraries were constructed by PCR. TCRdb shows the sequencer as Illumina HiSeq 2500. Molecular barcoding was employed in the preparation of TCR libraries, with unique molecular identifiers being used to normalize TCRbeta repertoire quantification. The raw public data were reprocessed by TCRdb itself: fastp quality trimming at Q25, MiXCR clonotype calling, in-frame beta chains only. Rows with one shared CDR3 protein collapse into an entry with the most common genes and DNA. This sample is represented by hundreds of thousands of distinct CDR3 sequences; 13% of them were singletons. Together, the top ten hold 0.79% of the sample.

The treatment or condition label here, explained by the study, means: allogeneic hematopoietic cell transplantation with graft depleted of TCRalphabeta T cells and CD19 B cells. Transplant recipients were children who received TCRalphabeta/CD19-depleted allogeneic hematopoietic cell grafts. This receptor chain uses TRBV5-1 and TRBJ2-7; 7 bases in between match TRBD2. The source of this sequence is a girl aged 2-9 years with congenital amegakaryocytic thrombocytopenia, due to receive a stem cell transplant. This sample comprised PBMCs, obtained before TCRalphabeta/CD19-depleted stem cell transplant. The CDR3 loop reads CASSLAVAGDYEQYF. In nucleotide form, the sequence is TGCGCCAGCAGCTTGGCAGTTGCGGGAGATTACGAGCAGTACTTC.